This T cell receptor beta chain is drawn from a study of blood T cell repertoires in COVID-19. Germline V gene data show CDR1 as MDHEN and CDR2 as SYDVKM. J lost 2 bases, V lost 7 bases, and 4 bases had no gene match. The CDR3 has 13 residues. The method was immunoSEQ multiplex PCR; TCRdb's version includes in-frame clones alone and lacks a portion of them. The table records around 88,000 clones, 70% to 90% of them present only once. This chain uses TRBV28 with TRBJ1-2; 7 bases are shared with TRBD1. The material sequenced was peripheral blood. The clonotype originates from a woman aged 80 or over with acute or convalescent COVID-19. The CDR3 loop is CASITGQNYGYTF. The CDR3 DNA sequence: TGTGCCAGCATCACGGGACAGAACTATGGCTACACCTTC.